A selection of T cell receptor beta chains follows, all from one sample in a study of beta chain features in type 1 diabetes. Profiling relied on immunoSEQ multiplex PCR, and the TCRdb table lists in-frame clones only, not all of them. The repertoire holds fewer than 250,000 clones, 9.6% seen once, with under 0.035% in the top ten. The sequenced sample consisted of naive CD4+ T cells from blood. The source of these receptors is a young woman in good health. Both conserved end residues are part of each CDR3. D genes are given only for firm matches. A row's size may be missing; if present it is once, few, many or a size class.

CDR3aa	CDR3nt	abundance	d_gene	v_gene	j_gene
CASSPRQGSNYGYTF	TGTGCCAGCAGCCCCCGACAGGGATCTAACTATGGCTACACCTTC	.	TRBD1	TRBV9	TRBJ1-2
CASSSRLGAQGSYNEQFF	TGTGCCAGCAGCTCGCGACTTGGGGCACAAGGATCCTACAATGAGCAGTTCTTC	.	.	TRBV9	TRBJ2-1
CASSSRGQKNTEAFF	TGTGCCAGCAGCTCTCGAGGACAGAAGAACACTGAAGCTTTCTTT	few	.	TRBV7-8	TRBJ1-1
CATQIRAGPGAEAFF	TGTGCCACCCAGATTCGAGCAGGCCCAGGGGCTGAAGCTTTCTTT	.	.	TRBV19	TRBJ1-1
CAGPHCFLATSREQFF	TGTGCCGGGCCCCACTGTTTCTTAGCGACCTCGCGGGAGCAGTTCTTC	.	.	TRBV9	TRBJ2-1
CAWSPTGPNTEAFF	TGTGCCTGGAGCCCAACAGGGCCGAACACTGAAGCTTTCTTT	.	.	TRBV30	TRBJ1-1
CASTEGAVGDTEAFF	TGCGCCAGCACCGAGGGCGCCGTTGGGGACACTGAAGCTTTCTTT	few	.	TRBV5-1	TRBJ1-1
CASSLEPSGNLGEQFF	TGCGCCAGCAGCTTGGAGCCTAGCGGGAATTTAGGTGAGCAGTTCTTC	.	TRBD2	TRBV5-1	TRBJ2-1
CASEVTGRNTEAFF	TGTGCCAGCGAGGTGACAGGGAGGAACACTGAAGCTTTCTTT	.	TRBD1	TRBV6-1	TRBJ1-1
CASIEAGELFF	TGTGCCAGCATAGAGGCCGGGGAGCTGTTTTTT	few	.	TRBV11-2	TRBJ2-2
CAWGWTGSSGANVLTF	TGTGCCTGGGGCTGGACAGGAAGCTCTGGGGCCAACGTCCTGACTTTC	.	TRBD1	TRBV30	TRBJ2-6
CSVERHPSF	TGCAGCGTTGAGCGACACCCGTCCTTC	.	.	TRBV29-1	TRBJ1-2
CASSLNVGLAWGEQYF	TGTGCCAGCAGCTTAAATGTAGGACTAGCTTGGGGGGAGCAGTACTTC	.	TRBD2	TRBV11-2	TRBJ2-7
CAWSVGGGGTDTQYF	TGTGCCTGGAGTGTAGGGGGAGGGGGCACAGATACGCAGTATTTT	few	.	TRBV30	TRBJ2-3
CASSSTALPSTDTQYF	TGCGCCAGCAGCTCGACTGCGCTTCCTAGCACAGATACGCAGTATTTT	few	.	TRBV5-1	TRBJ2-3
CASSVVGGERNQPQHF	TGTGCCAGCAGCGTAGTTGGAGGGGAGAGGAACCAGCCCCAGCATTTT	few	.	TRBV9	TRBJ1-5
CASRLTGGHYGYTF	TGTGCCAGCAGACTGACAGGGGGCCACTATGGCTACACCTTC	.	TRBD1	TRBV6-5	TRBJ1-2
CASSRPLTGEETQYF	TGCGCCAGCAGTCGACCCCTCACAGGGGAAGAGACCCAGTACTTC	.	TRBD1	TRBV10-2	TRBJ2-5
CASSKQGSHTEAFF	TGTGCCAGCAGCAAACAGGGAAGTCACACTGAAGCTTTCTTT	few	.	TRBV27	TRBJ1-1
CASSLAAQSSYNEQFF	TGCGCCAGCAGCTTGGCGGCACAGAGCTCCTACAATGAGCAGTTCTTC	few	.	TRBV5-1	TRBJ2-1
CASSEVGGDEQYF	TGTGCCAGCAGTGAAGTCGGAGGGGACGAGCAGTACTTC	few	.	TRBV6-1	TRBJ2-7
CASRLDILNYGYTF	TGCGCCAGCAGGTTGGACATTCTCAACTATGGCTACACCTTC	few	.	TRBV5-1	TRBJ1-2
CASSPSGDEQYF	TGTGCCAGCTCACCATCGGGGGACGAGCAGTACTTC	few	.	TRBV18	TRBJ2-7
CASSPSPGAGANVLTF	TGCGCCAGCAGCCCCTCGCCGGGTGCTGGGGCCAACGTCCTGACTTTC	many	.	TRBV4-1	TRBJ2-6